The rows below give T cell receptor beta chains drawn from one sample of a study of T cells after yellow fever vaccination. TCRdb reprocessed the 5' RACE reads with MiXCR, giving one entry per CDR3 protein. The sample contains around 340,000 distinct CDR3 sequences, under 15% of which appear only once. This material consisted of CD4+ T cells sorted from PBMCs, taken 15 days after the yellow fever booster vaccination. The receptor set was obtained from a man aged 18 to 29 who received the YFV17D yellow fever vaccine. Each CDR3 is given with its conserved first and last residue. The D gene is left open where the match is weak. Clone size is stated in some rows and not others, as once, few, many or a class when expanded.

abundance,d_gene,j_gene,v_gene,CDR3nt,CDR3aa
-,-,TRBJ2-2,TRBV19,TGTGCCAGTAGTAGAGGGGAAGACACCGGGGAGCTGTTTTTT,CASSRGEDTGELFF
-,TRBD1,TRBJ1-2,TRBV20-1,TGCAGTGCGGGCACAGGACAGGGAGTTGGAGGCTACACCTTC,CSAGTGQGVGGYTF
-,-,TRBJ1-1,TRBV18,TGTGCCAGCTCACCACCGGGCAGGAGCATGAACACTGAAGCTTTCTTT,CASSPPGRSMNTEAFF
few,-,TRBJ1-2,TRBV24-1,TGTGCCACCAGATCAACAGGGTCCAACTTGGGCTACACCTTC,CATRSTGSNLGYTF
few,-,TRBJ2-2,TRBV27,TGTGCCAGCAGTTACCCGGCCGGGGAGCTGTTTTTT,CASSYPAGELFF
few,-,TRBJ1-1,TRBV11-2,TGTGCCAGCAGCTTTGGGACCGATAACACTGAAGCTTTCTTT,CASSFGTDNTEAFF
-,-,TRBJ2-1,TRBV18,TGTGCCAGCTCACCGGTGGGGGGCGATTACAATGAGCAGTTCTTC,CASSPVGGDYNEQFF
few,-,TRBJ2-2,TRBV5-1,TGCGCCAGCAGCTCCCAAGTGGGGGGGCTTACCGGCACCGGGGAGCTGTTTTTT,CASSSQVGGLTGTGELFF
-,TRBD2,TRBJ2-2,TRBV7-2,TGTGCCAGCAGTCGGAGCGGGGGATGGACCGGGGAGCTGTTTTTT,CASSRSGGWTGELFF
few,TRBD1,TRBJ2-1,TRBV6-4,TGTGCCAGCAGCCTGACAGGGGGCTCCTACAATGAGCAGTTCTTC,CASSLTGGSYNEQFF
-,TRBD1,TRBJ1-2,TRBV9,TGTGCCAGCAGCGCGAACCCGGGACAGGGGAGCTATGGCTACACCTTC,CASSANPGQGSYGYTF
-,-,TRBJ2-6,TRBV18,TGTGCCAGCTCACCTCGCGACCCCGTCTTGTCCCGGGCCAACGTCCTGACTTTC,CASSPRDPVLSRANVLTF
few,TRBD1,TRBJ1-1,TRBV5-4,TGTGCCAGCAGCGGCGGGACAGGGGGCCGAGATTGGGCTTTCTTT,CASSGGTGGRDWAFF
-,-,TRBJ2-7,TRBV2,TGTGCCAGCAGACCCTTGGCAGGGACCTACGAGCAGTACTTC,CASRPLAGTYEQYF
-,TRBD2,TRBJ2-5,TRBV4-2,TGTGCCAGCAGCCAAGATGGGCTAGCGGGGGTTTTGGGCTTAGGAGAGACCCAGTACTTC,CASSQDGLAGVLGLGETQYF